Included here is one T cell receptor beta chain sequence, with context. Its antigen is not known. This sample stems from a study of shared clonotypes between healthy human individuals. Study observations and caveats: The sampled material consisted only of blood, and tissue repertoires are likely to differ.

Evenly divided among several immunoSEQ plates was the genomic DNA of each subset. The table came from immunoSEQ multiplex PCR; TCRdb's copy has only in-frame clones and leaves some out. This table has hundreds of thousands of clones, less than 75% appearing once. Germline CDR1 SGHVS, CDR2 FQNEAQ. The CDR3 runs to 18 residues. The junction had 15 bases not matched to a gene; V was cut back by 5 bases and J by 8 bases. The sample consisted of memory CD4+ T cells sorted from blood. Subset indicated: CD45RA-negative fraction. The clonotype originates from a man aged 25-40 years in good health. The gene calls are TRBV7-8 and TRBJ1-4; 12 bases are a match to TRBD1. CDR3 region: CASSPATPGQGAQEKLFF. CDR3 bases: TGTGCCAGCAGCCCTGCGACCCCGGGACAGGGGGCGCAAGAAAAACTGTTTTTT.